The 21 T cell receptor beta chains below come from one sample, sequenced in a study of T cell responses to AZD1222 COVID-19 vaccine. Generated by immunoSEQ multiplex PCR, the TCRdb table keeps only in-frame clones and is missing some. The table lists 100,000 to 150,000 clones, less than 90% of them singletons, with about 29% in the top ten. The starting material was peripheral blood, obtained on day 0 of AZD1222 vaccination. All receptors come from an adult in good health.

The chain combines TRBV6-5 with TRBJ2-5; 12 nucleotides match TRBD2. After removal of 7 bases from V and 5 bases from J, the junction contained 8 bases not matched to a gene. The CDR3 is 15 amino acids. Germline CDR1 and CDR2: MNHEY and SVGAGI. This chain's CDR3 is CASTSGGAVEETQYF. Written as DNA, the CDR3 is TGTGCCAGCACTAGCGGGGGGGCGGTAGAGGAGACCCAGTACTTC.

This chain connects TRBV7-9 to TRBJ2-5, with D unresolved. From germline, CDR1 is SEHNR and CDR2 FQNEAQ (reference sequence). V was trimmed by 1 base and J by 5 bases, leaving 14 bases between them. The CDR3 length is 15 residues. Here the CDR3 reads CASSLDRRAWETQYF. The CDR3, as DNA: TGTGCCAGCAGCTTAGATCGAAGGGCTTGGGAGACCCAGTACTTC.

The rearrangement links TRBV6-2 or TRBV6-3 to TRBJ1-2, with a weak D call TRBD1 (5 bases). Trimming pared 2 bases from V and 8 bases from J, leaving 6 bases between. Germline V lookup: CDR1 MNHEY, CDR2 SVGEGT. The CDR3 has 11 amino acids. The CDR3 reads CASSYRGGYTF. The CDR3 DNA sequence: TGTGCCAGCAGTTACAGGGGCGGCTACACCTTC.

The chain carries TRBV6-5 and TRBJ1-5, with 9 bases fitting TRBD1. J was trimmed by 5 bases and V by 5 bases; bases with no gene match: 7. The CDR3 consists of 15 residues. Germline V gene sequence: CDR1 MNHEY, CDR2 SVGAGI. CDR3 in DNA: TGTGCCAGCAGTAGGACAGGGGTACAGGATCAGCCCCAGCATTTT. Its protein product is CASSRTGVQDQPQHF.

The V call is TRBV6-2 or TRBV6-3, the J call TRBJ1-2, with D possibly being TRBD1 (5 bases). The CDR3 totals 17 residues. Per the germline V gene, CDR1 is MNHEY and CDR2 is SVGEGT. The V gene lost 2 bases and the J gene lost 7 bases, with 23 bases spanning the gap. CDR3 protein: CASSYIRDAGWVVGYTF. The CDR3, as DNA: TGTGCCAGCAGTTACATCCGGGACGCCGGTTGGGTAGTTGGCTACACCTTC.

Written as DNA, the CDR3 is TGCGCCAGCAGCCCCGTCCCAGGGGGCGTCTGGGTCGAGCAGTACTTC. It translates to CASSPVPGGVWVEQYF. This chain connects TRBV5-1 to TRBJ2-7; 8 bases fit TRBD1. The CDR3 totals 16 residues. Germline CDR1 SGHRS, CDR2 YFSETQ. Losses at the gene ends were 4 bases for V and 6 bases for J; bases not matched to a gene: 15.

This clone was seen a few times. V gene TRBV5-1 combines with J gene TRBJ2-1, with D maybe TRBD2 (5 bases). The ends were cut back, 1 base at V and 8 bases at J, with 16 bases in the middle. The V gene's germline CDR1 is SGHRS and CDR2 YFSETQ. The CDR3 has 15 amino acids. The CDR3 is CASSLQGRDHDEQFF. CDR3 in DNA: TGCGCCAGCAGCTTGCAAGGCCGGGATCACGATGAGCAGTTCTTC.

The chain employs TRBV7-8 and TRBJ1-5, with D possibly matching TRBD1 (6 bases). The CDR3 spans 19 residues. The V end was cut by 2 bases, the J end by 0 bases, with 20 bases between. Germline CDR1 SGHVS, CDR2 FQNEAQ. CDR3 in DNA: TGTGCCAGCAGCTTATCGGGGGCCAGGGAGGTTTTTAGCAATCAGCCCCAGCATTTT. It yields the protein CASSLSGAREVFSNQPQHF.

The V call is TRBV5-1, the J call TRBJ2-7; D is unresolved. V lost 1 base, J lost 4 bases, and 12 bases lay in between. The CDR3 runs 14 residues. Germline values: CDR1 SGHRS, CDR2 YFSETQ. The CDR3 region has the DNA TGCGCCAGCAGCTTGCGGCGCCATAAGTACGAGCAGTACTTC. Translated: CASSLRRHKYEQYF.

This chain joins TRBV29-1 and TRBJ1-5, with TRBD1 matching over 9 bases. This CDR3 contains 15 residues. V trimming: 3 bases; J trimming: 6 bases; junction bases outside the gene matches: 9. CDR1 and CDR2 from the germline V gene are SQVTM and ANQGSEA. The CDR3 sequence: CSVEAGTGSGQPQHF. The CDR3, as DNA: TGCAGCGTTGAGGCTGGGACAGGGAGTGGTCAGCCCCAGCATTTT. The full variable domain, in which reference TRBV29-1 and TRBJ1-5 provide the parts outside the CDR3, is SAVISQKPSRDICQRGTSLTIQCQVDSQVTMMFWYRQQPGQSLTLIATANQGSEATYESGFVIDKFPISRPNLTFSTLTVSNMSPEDSSIYLCSVEAGTGSGQPQHFGDGTRLSIL.

V usage is TRBV9 and J usage is TRBJ2-3; D perhaps matches TRBD2 (6 bases). With 0 bases removed from V and 3 bases from J, the gap between germline ends came to 14 bases. Germline V gives CDR1 SGDLS, CDR2 YYNGEE. The CDR3 has 16 amino acids. The CDR3: CASSVAGFGGTDTQYF. The CDR3 nucleotides read TGTGCCAGCAGCGTAGCAGGGTTTGGAGGGACAGATACGCAGTATTTT.

V and J are TRBV10-3 and TRBJ2-3, with 9 positions matching TRBD2. Germline CDR1 reads ENHRY; CDR2 reads SYGVKD. The trim removed 0 bases at V and 5 bases at J, leaving 6 bases unmatched. This CDR3 spans 16 amino acids. The CDR3 loop is CAISESRGGAIDTQYF. CDR3 in DNA: TGTGCCATCAGTGAGTCCCGCGGGGGGGCAATAGATACGCAGTATTTT.

The V gene is TRBV18, the J gene TRBJ1-2; 7 nucleotides agree with TRBD1. Germline CDR1 is KGHSH and CDR2 is LQKENI. V was pared by 3 bases and J by 11 bases, with 9 bases of the junction left unmatched. This CDR3 comprises 13 residues. As DNA, the CDR3 is TGTGCCAGCTCACCTAGGCAGGGGGATTCATACACCTTC. Its translation is CASSPRQGDSYTF.

The chain has TRBV5-4 and TRBJ2-2; D unresolved. Between the trimmed V and J ends, which lost 4 bases and 1 base, there was a span of 8 bases. The CDR3 spans 14 residues. Germline assignment: CDR1 SGHNT and CDR2 YYREEE (reference sequence). The CDR3 region has the DNA TGTGCCAGCAGCCTGGACCTGAACACCGGGGAGCTGTTTTTT. Its translation: CASSLDLNTGELFF.

There are a few counts of this clone. V is TRBV5-3 and J is TRBJ2-2; 8 bases line up with TRBD1. TRBV5-3 falls under the ORF class, with uncertain function. The CDR3 sequence is 17 residues long. Germline trimming cut 4 bases from V and 4 bases from J; bases unmatched to any gene: 12. The CDR3, as DNA: TGTGCCAGAAGCCAGGGGGCCGGGAGACTTATCACCGGGGAGCTGTTTTTT. Translating gives CARSQGAGRLITGELFF.

V is TRBV27 and J is TRBJ2-2; D not certain. Germline CDR1 MNHEY, CDR2 SMNVEV (reference sequence). The CDR3 has 13 amino acids. Trimming took off 5 bases at V and 1 base at J, with 5 bases between the two ends. CDR3 sequence: CASSPMNTGELFF. For the CDR3, the DNA is TGTGCCAGCAGTCCGATGAACACCGGGGAGCTGTTTTTT.

The V call is TRBV19, the J call TRBJ2-7, with D unresolved. The germline gives CDR1 LNHDA, CDR2 SQIVND (reference sequence). The CDR3 extends over 10 amino acids. V shed 3 bases and J shed 6 bases, with 3 bases lying between them. The CDR3 loop is CASSMTEQYF. DNA of the CDR3: TGTGCCAGTAGTATGACCGAGCAGTACTTC.

The V call is TRBV6-5, the J call TRBJ1-6; D is perhaps TRBD1 (5 bases). V gave up 6 bases and J gave up 3 bases, with 12 bases separating them. Germline CDR1 reads MNHEY; CDR2 reads SVGAGI. This CDR3 is 15 amino acids long. The chain's CDR3 is CASSQLGGYNSPLHF. CDR3 sequence (DNA): TGTGCCAGCAGCCAGCTGGGGGGCTATAATTCACCCCTCCACTTT.

The rearrangement links TRBV9 to TRBJ2-5; 13 bases are shared with TRBD2. The V gene end was trimmed by 3 bases and the J gene end by 5 bases; junction bases not matched to a gene: 4. The V gene's germline CDR1 is SGDLS and CDR2 YYNGEE. This CDR3 has 15 residues. CDR3 in amino acids: CASSGGLAGWETQYF. The CDR3, as DNA: TGTGCCAGCAGCGGGGGACTAGCGGGATGGGAGACCCAGTACTTC.

In its sample, this clone was seen once. The rearrangement links TRBV5-4 to TRBJ2-5; 11 nucleotides align to TRBD1. The junction had 7 bases not matched to a gene; V was cut back by 4 bases and J by 5 bases. CDR1 is SGHNT and CDR2 is YYREEE in the germline V gene (reference sequence). The CDR3 runs 15 residues. CDR3 loop: CASSPARDRGETQYF. The CDR3 nucleotides read TGTGCCAGCAGCCCGGCACGGGACAGGGGGGAGACCCAGTACTTC. The variable domain in full, completed from reference TRBV5-4 and TRBJ2-5, reads ETGVTQSPTHLIKTRGQQVTLRCSSQSGHNTVSWYQQALGQGPQFIFQYYREEENGRGNFPPRFSGLQFPNYSSELNVNALELDDSALYLCASSPARDRGETQYFGPGTRLLVL.

V and J are TRBV6-2 or TRBV6-3 and TRBJ2-6; 7 positions agree with TRBD1. This CDR3 is built from 19 residues. Trimming cost V 3 bases and J 12 bases; bases outside gene matches: 23. Looked up from germline, CDR1 is MNHEY and CDR2 is SVGEGT. The CDR3, as DNA: TGTGCCAGCAGTTATTATCCTAACGGACAGGCCACCGCTCACCCCGTCCTGACTTTC. Protein: CASSYYPNGQATAHPVLTF.